Listed below are T cell receptor beta chains from one sample, sequenced in a study of blood T cell repertoires in COVID-19. The protocol was immunoSEQ multiplex PCR, while the TCRdb copy is restricted to in-frame clones and leaves out a portion. Of more than 150,000 clones listed, about 85% are singletons. The specimen was peripheral blood. Every receptor here comes from an older woman with acute or convalescent COVID-19. The CDR3 runs from the conserved cysteine through the conserved F or W. The order of the fields is D gene, V gene, J gene, clone size, CDR3 protein, CDR3 DNA. The D gene is left open where the match is weak. Clone size appears in some rows only: once, few, many, or a class for an expanded clone.

>TRBD1|TRBV25-1|TRBJ2-5|NA
CASSDHRGLWSETQYF
TGTGCCAGCAGTGACCACAGGGGGCTTTGGTCAGAGACCCAGTACTTC
>NA|TRBV2|TRBJ2-1|NA
CASSPQGMSYNEQFF
TGTGCCAGCAGTCCCCAGGGCATGTCCTACAATGAGCAGTTCTTC
>NA|TRBV6-5|TRBJ2-6|NA
CASSYSQFTGANVLTF
TGTGCCAGCAGTTACTCACAGTTTACTGGGGCCAACGTCCTGACTTTC
>TRBD1|TRBV27|TRBJ1-5|NA
CASRMTGAYSNQPQHF
TGTGCCAGCAGGATGACAGGGGCTTATAGCAATCAGCCCCAGCATTTT
>TRBD1|TRBV11-2|TRBJ1-3|NA
CASSLDQFRTGPGNTIYF
TGTGCCAGCAGCTTAGATCAGTTCCGGACAGGTCCTGGAAACACCATATATTTT
>NA|TRBV15|TRBJ1-5|NA
CATSTRDFSNQPQHF
TGTGCCACCAGCACAAGGGACTTTAGCAATCAGCCCCAGCATTTT
>NA|TRBV6-6|TRBJ1-1|NA
CASRTTGGSTEAFF
TGTGCCAGCAGAACCACGGGAGGGAGCACTGAAGCTTTCTTT
>TRBD1|TRBV7-9|TRBJ2-5|NA
CASSLGDRGIRETQYF
TGTGCCAGCAGCTTAGGGGACAGGGGGATACGAGAGACCCAGTACTTC
>TRBD2|TRBV4-3|TRBJ2-2|NA
CASSQDFRLAGGLNTGELFF
TGCGCCAGCAGCCAAGATTTTAGGCTAGCGGGGGGGCTAAACACCGGGGAGCTGTTTTTT
>NA|TRBV5-1|TRBJ2-1|NA
CASRRLEYNEQFF
TGCGCCAGCAGGAGACTGGAATACAATGAGCAGTTCTTC
>TRBD1|TRBV19|TRBJ1-5|NA
CASSFRDRNQPQHF
TGTGCCAGTAGTTTCCGGGACAGGAATCAGCCCCAGCATTTT
>TRBD1|TRBV19|TRBJ1-5|NA
CASNLDRGNQPQHF
TGTGCCAGTAACCTGGACAGGGGAAATCAGCCCCAGCATTTT
>TRBD1|TRBV3-1/TRBV3-2|TRBJ1-2|NA
CASSLTGTENYGYTF
TGTGCCAGCAGCCTGACGGGGACAGAAAACTATGGCTACACCTTC
>TRBD2|TRBV3-1/TRBV3-2|TRBJ2-1|NA
CASSHQQRTRANEQFF
TGTGCCAGCAGCCATCAACAACGGACTAGGGCCAATGAGCAGTTCTTC
>TRBD1|TRBV6-5|TRBJ1-2|NA
CASSATGAHSYGYTF
TGTGCCAGCAGCGCGACAGGGGCGCACTCCTATGGCTACACCTTC
>TRBD1|TRBV2|TRBJ1-6|NA
CASRDRAFDSPLHF
TGTGCCAGCCGGGACAGGGCATTCGATTCACCCCTCCACTTT
>NA|TRBV3-1/TRBV3-2|TRBJ1-1|NA
CASSQVAVVTEAFF
TGTGCCAGCAGCCAAGTCGCGGTGGTAACTGAAGCTTTCTTT
>NA|TRBV5-4|TRBJ2-1|NA
CASSLDAAAYNEQFF
TGTGCCAGCAGCTTAGATGCGGCGGCCTACAATGAGCAGTTCTTC
>NA|TRBV14|TRBJ2-3|NA
CASSQDLTSDTQYF
TGTGCCAGCAGCCAAGATCTAACTAGCGATACGCAGTATTTT
>NA|TRBV15|TRBJ1-2|NA
CATSRDRQSLYGYTF
TGTGCCACCAGCAGAGATAGACAGAGCCTCTATGGCTACACCTTC
>NA|TRBV7-2|TRBJ1-1|NA
CASKISRVGTEAFF
TGTGCCAGTAAGATTTCCAGGGTGGGCACTGAAGCTTTCTTT
>NA|TRBV20-1|TRBJ1-1|NA
CSASRDRVTEAFF
TGCAGTGCTAGTCGTGACCGGGTGACTGAAGCTTTCTTT
>NA|TRBV24-1|TRBJ2-1|NA
CATSDGGVNEQFF
TGTGCCACCAGTGATGGCGGGGTGAATGAGCAGTTCTTC
>NA|TRBV6-2/TRBV6-3|TRBJ1-5|NA
CASSYRGGSEPQHF
TGTGCCAGCAGTTACCGGGGGGGCTCGGAGCCCCAGCATTTT
>TRBD1|TRBV29-1|TRBJ1-1|NA
CSAGQGGNTEAFF
TGCAGCGCCGGACAGGGCGGCAACACTGAAGCTTTCTTT
>TRBD1|TRBV6-2/TRBV6-3|TRBJ2-6|once
CASSYGRGTGAGANVLTF
TGTGCCAGCAGTTACGGTAGGGGGACAGGGGCTGGGGCCAACGTCCTGACTTTC
>NA|TRBV6-1|TRBJ2-1|NA
CASSELPPGVVSYNEQFF
TGTGCCAGCAGTGAACTACCACCCGGGGTTGTCTCCTACAATGAGCAGTTCTTC
>TRBD1|TRBV14|TRBJ1-1|once
CASSQIGGGKNTEAFF
TGTGCCAGCAGCCAAATAGGGGGCGGAAAGAACACTGAAGCTTTCTTT
>TRBD2|TRBV10-3|TRBJ2-3|NA
CAISESLAGPSTDTQYF
TGTGCCATCAGTGAGAGCCTAGCGGGGCCTAGCACAGATACGCAGTATTTT
>NA|TRBV29-1|TRBJ1-3|NA
CSGSTGGSGNTIYF
TGCAGCGGGTCGACAGGCGGCTCTGGAAACACCATATATTTT
>TRBD2|TRBV5-4|TRBJ2-1|few
CASSWRLAGSLTYNEQFF
TGTGCCAGCAGCTGGAGACTAGCGGGCTCATTAACCTACAATGAGCAGTTCTTC
>NA|TRBV4-2|TRBJ1-4|NA
CASSQAAGVGEKLFF
TGTGCCAGCAGCCAAGCCGCAGGGGTTGGTGAAAAACTGTTTTTT
>NA|TRBV24-1|TRBJ1-1|once
CATKGTQGEAFF
TGTGCCACCAAAGGGACACAAGGTGAAGCTTTCTTT
>NA|TRBV25-1|TRBJ2-3|NA
CASSELGGKDTQYF
TGTGCCAGCAGTGAATTGGGGGGTAAAGATACGCAGTATTTT
>NA|TRBV18|TRBJ1-6|once
CASSPSGTTNSPLHF
TGTGCCAGCTCACCGAGCGGGACTACCAATTCACCCCTCCACTTT
>NA|TRBV30|TRBJ2-5|NA
CAWSITGGGRGETQYF
TGTGCCTGGTCTATAACTGGCGGGGGCCGGGGGGAGACCCAGTACTTC
>NA|TRBV12-3/TRBV12-4|TRBJ1-6|NA
CASSFLGDKPLHF
TGTGCCAGCAGTTTTCTAGGGGATAAACCCCTCCACTTT
>TRBD1|TRBV11-3|TRBJ1-1|NA
CASSLGTRDRLNTEAFF
TGTGCCAGCAGCTTAGGGACCCGGGACAGATTGAACACTGAAGCTTTCTTT
>NA|TRBV18|TRBJ1-4|NA
CASSPVPITNEKLFF
TGTGCCAGCTCACCAGTGCCTATAACTAATGAAAAACTGTTTTTT
>TRBD1|TRBV5-1|TRBJ2-5|NA
CASSPQGQEQETQYF
TGCGCCAGCAGCCCCCAGGGACAGGAGCAAGAGACCCAGTACTTC
>NA|TRBV3-1/TRBV3-2|TRBJ1-1|NA
CASSHSDTHNEAFF
TGTGCCAGCAGCCATTCAGACACCCACAACGAAGCTTTCTTT
>TRBD1|TRBV6-6|TRBJ1-4|NA
CASSRTGRGSHSEKLFF
TGTGCCAGCAGTCGGACAGGGAGAGGGAGCCATTCCGAAAAACTGTTTTTT
>TRBD1|TRBV19|TRBJ1-2|NA
CASSIRQGGNYGYTF
TGTGCCAGTAGTATCCGGCAGGGGGGCAACTATGGCTACACCTTC
>NA|TRBV5-1|TRBJ1-1|few
CASSLTGLGTEAFF
TGCGCCAGCAGCTTGACGGGACTGGGGACTGAAGCTTTCTTT
>NA|TRBV18|TRBJ1-3|once
CASSRDRESSGNTIYF
TGTGCCAGCTCGCGCGACAGAGAAAGCTCTGGAAACACCATATATTTT
>TRBD1|TRBV13|TRBJ2-3|NA
CASSLQGVHRTDTQYF
TGTGCCAGCAGCCTGCAGGGGGTTCATAGGACAGATACGCAGTATTTT
>NA|TRBV11-2|TRBJ1-1|NA
CASSLSSTLNTEAFF
TGTGCCAGCAGCTTATCGAGTACCCTAAACACTGAAGCTTTCTTT
>NA|TRBV2|TRBJ1-2|few
CASQEDRTNYGYTF
TGTGCCAGCCAGGAGGACAGAACTAACTATGGCTACACCTTC
>NA|TRBV2|TRBJ1-5|NA
CASSWFRDNQPQHF
TGTGCCAGCAGTTGGTTTCGGGATAATCAGCCCCAGCATTTT
>NA|TRBV7-2|TRBJ2-7|NA
CASTYRGGESSYEQYF
TGTGCCAGCACCTATAGAGGGGGGGAGAGCTCCTACGAGCAGTACTTC
>TRBD1|TRBV7-2|TRBJ2-7|NA
CASSLGQGTNEQYF
TGTGCCAGCAGCCTCGGACAGGGGACCAACGAGCAGTACTTC
>TRBD1|TRBV4-1|TRBJ2-3|NA
CASSQTGGNTDTQYF
TGCGCCAGCAGCCAGACAGGGGGTAACACAGATACGCAGTATTTT